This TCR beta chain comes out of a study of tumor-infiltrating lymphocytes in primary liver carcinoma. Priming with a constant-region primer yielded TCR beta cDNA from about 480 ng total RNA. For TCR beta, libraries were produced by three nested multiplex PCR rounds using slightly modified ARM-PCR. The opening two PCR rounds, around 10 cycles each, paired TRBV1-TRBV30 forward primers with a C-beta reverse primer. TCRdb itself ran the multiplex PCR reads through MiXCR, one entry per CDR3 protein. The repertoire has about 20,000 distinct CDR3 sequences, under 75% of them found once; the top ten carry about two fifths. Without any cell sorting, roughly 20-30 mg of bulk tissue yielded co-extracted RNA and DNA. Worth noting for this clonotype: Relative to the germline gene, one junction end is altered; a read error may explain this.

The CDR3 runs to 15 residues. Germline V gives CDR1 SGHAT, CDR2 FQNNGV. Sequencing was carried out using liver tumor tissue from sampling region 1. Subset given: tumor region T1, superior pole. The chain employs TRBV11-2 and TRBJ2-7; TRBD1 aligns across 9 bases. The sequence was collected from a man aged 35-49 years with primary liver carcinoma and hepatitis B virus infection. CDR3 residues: CTSSLAPGQGTVQYF. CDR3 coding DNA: TGTACCAGTAGCTTAGCTCCTGGACAGGGGACGGTGCAGTACTTC. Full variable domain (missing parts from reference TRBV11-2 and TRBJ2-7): EAGVAQSPRYKIIEKRQSVAFWCNPISGHATLYWYQQILGQGPKLLIQFQNNGVVDDSQLPKDRFSAERLKGVDSTLKIQPAKLEDSAVYLCTSSLAPGQGTVQYFGPGTRLTVT.